These 24 T cell receptor beta chains originate from one sample sequenced in a study of blood T cell repertoires in COVID-19. Data came from immunoSEQ multiplex PCR; TCRdb stores just in-frame clones and leaves some out. Among some 110,000 clones listed, 65% to 80% were seen once. Material for sequencing was peripheral blood. Receptor source: a man aged 50 or older with acute or convalescent COVID-19.

The rearrangement links TRBV28 to TRBJ1-2, with D perhaps matching TRBD1 (6 bases). V was pared by 3 bases and J by 4 bases, with 9 bases between. This CDR3 has 13 residues. Germline V CDR1 and CDR2: MDHEN, SYDVKM. CDR3 sequence: CASSFPGVYGYTF. For the CDR3, the DNA is TGTGCCAGCAGTTTCCCAGGGGTCTATGGCTACACCTTC.

The V gene is TRBV4-2, the J gene TRBJ1-3, with TRBD1 matching over 7 bases. The CDR3 has 19 amino acids. V gave up 0 bases and J gave up 0 bases; unmatched junction bases: 11. CDR1 is LGHNA and CDR2 is YNFKEQ in the germline V gene. This chain's CDR3 is CASSQDLAGQKPSGNTIYF. The DNA for the CDR3 is TGTGCCAGCAGCCAAGATCTTGCGGGACAGAAACCCTCTGGAAACACCATATATTTT.

The CDR3 here is CASSLNGQGHQPQHF. The DNA for the CDR3 is TGTGCCAGCAGCTTAAATGGACAGGGGCATCAGCCCCAGCATTTT. This rearrangement joins TRBV7-2 to TRBJ1-5, with TRBD1 matching over 9 bases. The CDR3 contains 15 residues. Germline CDR1 and CDR2: SGHTA and FQGNSA. V was clipped by 2 bases and J by 5 bases; unmatched bases: 4.

The table lists this clone with a few counts. In nucleotides, the CDR3 is TGTGCCAGCACTCGGGACTCCCACACAGATACGCAGTATTTT. This gives the protein CASTRDSHTDTQYF. The V call is TRBV2, the J call TRBJ2-3; a weak D match, TRBD2 (6 bases). Per the germline V gene, CDR1 is SNHLY and CDR2 is FYNNEI. CDR3 length equals 14 residues. Trimming cost V 7 bases and J 2 bases, with 13 bases left between them.

The J gene is TRBJ1-2, the V gene TRBV7-9, with 9 bases lining up with TRBD1. V was pared by 2 bases and J by 8 bases, with 3 bases of the junction left unmatched. Germline V gene lookup returns CDR1 SEHNR and CDR2 FQNEAQ (reference sequence). This CDR3 is built from 13 residues. This chain's CDR3 is CASSLTGGWGYTF. CDR3 coding DNA: TGTGCCAGCAGCTTAACAGGGGGCTGGGGCTACACCTTC.

The V call is TRBV2, the J call TRBJ1-2; 7 positions match TRBD1. The V segment lost 4 bases and the J segment 8 bases; nucleotides outside the gene matches: 10. This CDR3 has 14 residues. Germline CDR1 SNHLY, CDR2 FYNNEI. The CDR3, as DNA: TGTGCCAGCAGTGTGTCACAGGGGATGGACGGCTACACCTTC. It yields the protein CASSVSQGMDGYTF. Filled out from reference TRBV2 and TRBJ1-2, the complete variable domain reads EPEVTQTPSHQVTQMGQEVILRCVPISNHLYFYWYRQILGQKVEFLVSFYNNEISEKSEIFDDQFSVERPDGSNFTLKIRSTKLEDSAMYFCASSVSQGMDGYTFGSGTRLTVV.

The J gene is TRBJ2-5, the V gene TRBV6-6, with 7 bases lining up with TRBD1. The CDR3 spans 16 residues. Trimming at V came to 2 bases and at J to 4 bases, leaving 10 bases not matched to a gene. Germline values: CDR1 MNHNY, CDR2 SVGAGI (reference sequence). CDR3 amino acids: CASSYVGGRGVETQYF. The CDR3 DNA reads as TGTGCCAGCAGTTACGTAGGGGGCCGAGGGGTAGAGACCCAGTACTTC.

This clone was counted once. This rearrangement joins TRBV10-3 to TRBJ2-5, with 9 nucleotides matching TRBD1. Germline V gene lookup returns CDR1 ENHRY and CDR2 SYGVKD. V was pared by 6 bases and J by 4 bases, with 6 bases of the junction left unmatched. This CDR3 is 14 amino acids long. The CDR3 reads CAIRRTGEGETQYF. The CDR3 DNA is TGTGCCATCAGGAGGACAGGGGAAGGAGAGACCCAGTACTTC.

V is TRBV5-4 and J is TRBJ1-2; tentative D call: TRBD1 (6 bases). CDR1 is SGHNT and CDR2 is YYREEE in the germline V gene (reference sequence). Trimming shortened V by 6 bases and J by 6 bases, and 18 bases separated the two germline ends. The CDR3 sequence is 14 residues long. This chain's CDR3 is CASIDDAGVNGYTF. The CDR3 nucleotides read TGTGCCAGCATCGACGACGCAGGGGTTAATGGCTACACCTTC.

The J gene is TRBJ2-3, the V gene TRBV5-1, with TRBD2 matching over 12 bases. Germline CDR1 SGHRS, CDR2 YFSETQ. The CDR3 covers 17 residues. J lost 4 bases, V lost 0 bases, and 6 bases had no gene match. The CDR3 protein is CASSLEALAGGSDTQYF. The CDR3 nucleotides are TGCGCCAGCAGCTTGGAGGCACTAGCGGGAGGATCAGATACGCAGTATTTT.

V and J are TRBV7-9 and TRBJ2-1; 10 bases fit TRBD2. From germline, CDR1 is SEHNR and CDR2 FQNEAQ (reference sequence). The length of the CDR3 is 18 residues. The V segment lost 4 bases and the J segment 4 bases; nucleotides outside the gene matches: 13. The CDR3 DNA sequence: TGTGCCAGCAGCTCGCGAGGACAGGGACTAGCGAATTACAATGAGCAGTTCTTC. This gives the protein CASSSRGQGLANYNEQFF.

The V gene is TRBV2, the J gene TRBJ2-3; TRBD1 agrees at 10 bases. J lost 1 base, V lost 8 bases, and 6 bases had no gene match. Germline CDR1 SNHLY, CDR2 FYNNEI. The CDR3 covers 15 residues. This chain's CDR3 is CASGLGTGGTDTQYF. CDR3 bases: TGTGCCAGCGGACTAGGGACAGGGGGCACAGATACGCAGTATTTT.

The rearrangement uses TRBV7-8 and TRBJ1-2; D not resolved. The V end was cut by 5 bases, the J end by 1 base, with 8 bases between. Germline V gene data show CDR1 as SGHVS and CDR2 as FQNEAQ. The CDR3 runs 13 residues. CDR3 in DNA: TGTGCCAGCAGCCCTTCCGGTAACTATGGCTACACCTTC. Protein product: CASSPSGNYGYTF.

The chain has TRBV5-6 and TRBJ1-2; tentative D call: TRBD1 (5 bases). This CDR3 is 16 amino acids long. Germline CDR1 SGHDT, CDR2 YYEEEE. V was pared by 0 bases and J by 2 bases, with 14 bases between. The CDR3 coding sequence is TGTGCCAGCAGCTTGGAGGGACTCCTGCCCAACTATGGCTACACCTTC. This gives the protein CASSLEGLLPNYGYTF.

This sequence joins TRBV6-5 and TRBJ1-2; no reliable D call. V lost 7 bases and J 0 bases, leaving 6 bases between the germline ends. Germline CDR1 and CDR2: MNHEY and SVGAGI. The CDR3 length is 12 residues. The DNA of the CDR3 is TGTGCCAGCAAGGAGGCTAACTATGGCTACACCTTC. It yields the protein CASKEANYGYTF.

The chain has TRBV7-3 and TRBJ2-7, with D perhaps TRBD2 (6 bases). The CDR3 length is 16 residues. Trimming left V 5 bases short and J 2 bases short, with 19 bases between. The germline CDR1 and CDR2 sequences are SGHTA and FQGTGA. The CDR3 here is CASSPRGTQQTYEQYF. For the CDR3, the DNA is TGTGCCAGCAGCCCCCGCGGGACCCAACAGACCTACGAGCAGTACTTC.

The V and J genes are TRBV2 and TRBJ2-5, with D perhaps TRBD1 (5 bases). V was cut by 8 bases and J by 5 bases, with 18 bases left in between. The CDR3 runs 14 residues. Per the germline V gene, CDR1 is SNHLY and CDR2 is FYNNEI. CDR3 region: CASETTRATETQYF. The DNA of the CDR3 is TGTGCCAGCGAAACTACCAGGGCTACCGAGACCCAGTACTTC.

The chain employs TRBV6-1 and TRBJ1-3; 8 positions match TRBD1. Looked up from germline, CDR1 is MNHNS and CDR2 is SASEGT. V was pared by 4 bases and J by 4 bases, with 12 bases of the junction left unmatched. This CDR3 region has 17 residues. CDR3 region: CASSGWTGYSRGNTIYF. Written as DNA, the CDR3 is TGTGCCAGCAGTGGGTGGACAGGGTACAGTCGAGGAAACACCATATATTTT.

The rearrangement joins TRBV27 to TRBJ2-2, with D tentatively TRBD2 (5 bases). Germline lookup yields CDR1 MNHEY and CDR2 SMNVEV (reference sequence). There are 15 residues in the CDR3. V was cut by 3 bases and J by 4 bases, with 12 bases left in between. In nucleotides, the CDR3 is TGTGCCAGCAGTTTTAATAGCCGGGGCACCGGGGAGCTGTTTTTT. Its translation: CASSFNSRGTGELFF.

The chain recombines TRBV4-2 with TRBJ2-1, with 9 nucleotides matching TRBD2. Germline V gene lookup returns CDR1 LGHNA and CDR2 YNFKEQ. V shed 3 bases and J 6 bases; nucleotides not matched to a gene: 6. This CDR3 contains 15 residues. The CDR3 nucleotides are TGTGCCAGCAGCCAGAGCCTAGCGGGGACCAATGAGCAGTTCTTC. The encoded protein is CASSQSLAGTNEQFF.

CDR3 sequence: CASSGPLAGVYEQYF. As DNA, the CDR3 is TGTGCCAGCAGTGGCCCACTAGCGGGTGTCTACGAGCAGTACTTC. J is TRBJ2-7 and V is TRBV6-2 or TRBV6-3, with 9 bases that match TRBD2. The CDR3 consists of 15 residues. Per germline, CDR1 MNHEY and CDR2 SVGEGT. With 5 bases clipped from V and 3 bases from J, the junction kept 8 bases outside the gene matches.

This chain uses TRBV2 with TRBJ1-2; D gene unclear. V was clipped by 6 bases and J by 1 base, with 12 bases between them. The CDR3 sequence is 14 residues long. Germline loops: CDR1 SNHLY, CDR2 FYNNEI. CDR3 DNA sequence: TGTGCCAGCAGGAACGCGGGCTATAACTATGGCTACACCTTC. Amino acids: CASRNAGYNYGYTF.

The J gene is TRBJ1-5, the V gene TRBV7-9; D is unresolved. The CDR3 length is 16 residues. CDR1 and CDR2 from the germline V gene are SEHNR and FQNEAQ (reference sequence). Trimming cost V 1 base and J 5 bases, with 15 bases left between them. CDR3 DNA sequence: TGTGCCAGCAGCTTAGAAGAGGGATTTGACGATCAGCCCCAGCATTTT. Its translation is CASSLEEGFDDQPQHF. Variable domain in full (rest from reference TRBV7-9 and TRBJ1-5): DTGVSQNPRHKITKRGQNVTFRCDPISEHNRLYWYRQTLGQGPEFLTYFQNEAQLEKSRLLSDRFSAERPKGSFSTLEIQRTEQGDSAMYLCASSLEEGFDDQPQHFGDGTRLSIL.

This clone has a handful of counts. This chain links TRBV10-3 with TRBJ1-2, with TRBD1 matching over 7 bases. The CDR3 has 13 residues. Trimming removed 3 bases from V and 7 bases from J; junction bases left unmatched: 5. Germline loops: CDR1 ENHRY, CDR2 SYGVKD. CDR3 sequence reads: CAISDDRVGGYTF. CDR3 coding DNA: TGTGCCATCAGTGACGACAGGGTAGGTGGCTACACCTTC.